This T cell receptor beta chain is drawn from a study of T cells after yellow fever vaccination. Overall study findings and caveats: Most primary-vaccination clones reappeared after the booster (approximately 95% CD4, 75% to 90% CD8).

Germline V gene sequence: CDR1 SGHDT, CDR2 YYEEEE. This CDR3 contains 17 residues. The V end was cut by 4 bases, the J end by 5 bases, with 22 bases between. TCRdb redid the calling of the 5' RACE reads with MiXCR, one entry per CDR3 protein. The profile shows around 550,000 distinct CDR3 sequences, about 19% of them singletons. This clonotype was counted a few times. Its antigen is not known. The V and J genes are TRBV5-6 and TRBJ2-1; tentative D call: TRBD2 (6 bases). This receptor was identified in a young man who received the YFV17D yellow fever vaccine. The specimen comprised PBMCs, sampled 15 days after the yellow fever booster vaccination. CDR3 sequence (DNA): TGTGCCAGCAGCGTAATGGCTGGGGGGTCGCAGAACAATGAGCAGTTCTTC. As protein: CASSVMAGGSQNNEQFF.